This T cell receptor beta chain comes out of a study of regulatory T cells. The study, taken as a whole, reports: In CD3G-deficient patients, conventional CD4+ T cells were enriched for hydrophobic CDR3 residues at positions 6 and 7. In patients, unique TRB V-J pairs were restricted and V/J usage skewed, especially in Tregs.

All CD3G-deficient patients showed autoimmunity, more severe in two. Primers: 52 TRBV forward and 13 TRBJ reverse. Data came from immunoSEQ multiplex PCR; TCRdb stores just in-frame clones and leaves some out. In the table there are tens of thousands of clones, around nine tenths of which are singletons. With regard to this clone: Antigen: not known.

Specimen: conventional CD4+ T cells sorted from blood. The TCR comes from a child aged 10 to 17 with CD3G deficiency.

As DNA, the CDR3 is TGCGCCAGCAGCTTGGGTTGGGCGGGGGAGCAGTTCTTC. Translation gives CASSLGWAGEQFF. V and J are TRBV5-1 and TRBJ2-1, with D maybe TRBD2 (6 bases). The V gene's germline CDR1 is SGHRS and CDR2 YFSETQ. CDR3 length: 13 residues. With 0 bases removed from V and 10 bases from J, the gap between germline ends came to 11 bases. Based on the CDR3 plus reference TRBV5-1 and TRBJ2-1, the full variable domain is KAGVTQTPRYLIKTRGQQVTLSCSPISGHRSVSWYQQTPGQGLQFLFEYFSETQRNKGNFPGRFSGRQFSNSRSEMNVSTLELGDSALYLCASSLGWAGEQFFGPGTRLTVL.